Listed here is a single T cell receptor beta chain. The germline V gene encodes CDR1 MNHNS and CDR2 SASEGT. The CDR3 length is 15 residues. After removal of 4 bases from V and 7 bases from J, the junction contained 11 bases not matched to a gene. The sample is drawn from a study of cytomegalovirus exposure and HLA in healthy donors. 60 Vbeta and 13 Jbeta primers were used in PCR. The table came from immunoSEQ multiplex PCR; TCRdb's copy has only in-frame clones and leaves some out. Counted here are roughly 67,000 clones, 70% to 90% occurring once; the ten biggest clones make up 2.5% to 3%. All donors participated as healthy donors of bone marrow. Donors were nominally healthy when sampled, though unrecorded immune exposures were likely.

This clonotype was sampled from a woman in her twenties or thirties in good health and CMV-seronegative. The V call is TRBV6-1, the J call TRBJ1-2; TRBD1 matches at 8 bases. Sequencing was performed on PBMCs. The CDR3 is CASSGPRGLVGGYTF. The CDR3 DNA sequence: TGTGCCAGCAGTGGACCCAGGGGGCTTGTGGGTGGCTACACCTTC.